Listed below are T cell receptor beta chains from one sample, sequenced in a study of blood T cell repertoires in COVID-19. The method was immunoSEQ multiplex PCR; TCRdb's version includes in-frame clones alone and lacks a portion of them. In the table there are 120,000 to 150,000 clones, 70% to 90% of which are singletons. Material: peripheral blood. These receptors came from a human donor with acute or convalescent COVID-19. The donor label of this sample is uncertain. Both conserved end residues are part of each CDR3. D genes are given only for firm matches. Some rows mark clone size as missing; the rest say once, few, many or name a class of expanded clone.

size | D | J | V | DNA | CDR3
- | TRBD2 | TRBJ2-1 | TRBV18 | TGTGCCAGCTCACCGTTAGCGGGAGACAACAATGAGCAGTTCTTC | CASSPLAGDNNEQFF
- | - | TRBJ1-4 | TRBV19 | TGTGCCAGTAGTATAGATCGGGAAAAACTGTTTTTT | CASSIDREKLFF
- | - | TRBJ1-1 | TRBV27 | TGTGCCAGCAGTCCCCGGGTTCCGGTAAACACTGAAGCTTTCTTT | CASSPRVPVNTEAFF
- | - | TRBJ1-1 | TRBV25-1 | TGTGCCAGCAGTGAATTAAGCCGACAGGTGAACACTGAAGCTTTCTTT | CASSELSRQVNTEAFF
few | - | TRBJ1-1 | TRBV27 | TGTGCCAGCTCCATAGGCGGAGTCAACGAAGCTTTCTTT | CASSIGGVNEAFF
- | - | TRBJ2-7 | TRBV18 | TGTGCCAGCTCACCAGGGCTGGCCTCCTACGAGCAGTACTTC | CASSPGLASYEQYF
once | TRBD1 | TRBJ1-1 | TRBV27 | TGTGCCAGCAGGTTGGCAGGGGGCACTGAAGCTTTCTTT | CASRLAGGTEAFF
- | - | TRBJ1-3 | TRBV5-1 | TGCGCCAGCAGCCCGCGGGGAGACTCTGGAAACACCATATATTTT | CASSPRGDSGNTIYF
- | - | TRBJ1-6 | TRBV12-5 | TGTGCTAGTGGTTTGGGGAGGACCACCGATAATTCACCCCTCCACTTT | CASGLGRTTDNSPLHF
few | TRBD1 | TRBJ1-2 | TRBV29-1 | TGCAGCGTCCCCAGGGGGTCGGGCTATGGCTACACCTTC | CSVPRGSGYGYTF
- | - | TRBJ1-3 | TRBV18 | TGTGCCAGCTCACAGGATAGAAGGGGGTCTGGAAACACCATATATTTT | CASSQDRRGSGNTIYF
- | TRBD1 | TRBJ1-6 | TRBV24-1 | TGTGCCACCAGTGATTGGAGACAGGGCAACAAGAATTCACCCCTCCACTTT | CATSDWRQGNKNSPLHF
- | - | TRBJ1-5 | TRBV21-1 | TGTGCCAGCAGCAAGGGGACAGCGTTTAGCAATCAGCCCCAGCATTTT | CASSKGTAFSNQPQHF
- | - | TRBJ2-3 | TRBV2 | TGTGCCAGCAGTGATGCCCGCCACACGGATACGCAGTATTTT | CASSDARHTDTQYF
- | - | TRBJ1-2 | TRBV6-5 | TGTGCCAGCAGTTATCCCCATGATCGGGTATACACCTTC | CASSYPHDRVYTF
- | - | TRBJ1-1 | TRBV6-5 | TGTGCCAGCAGCCCGACAGTCATGAACACTGAAGCTTTCTTT | CASSPTVMNTEAFF
- | - | TRBJ2-3 | TRBV7-7 | TGTGCTAGCAGCTTACGGCGGGATGCAGATACGCAGTATTTT | CASSLRRDADTQYF
- | - | TRBJ2-5 | TRBV27 | TGTGCCAGCAGTGCCGACTACGTTGGGGAGACCCAGTACTTC | CASSADYVGETQYF
- | TRBD1 | TRBJ2-3 | TRBV11-3 | TGTGCCAGCAGCTCGACAGGGGTGAAGGATACGCAGTATTTT | CASSSTGVKDTQYF
- | TRBD2 | TRBJ2-7 | TRBV4-3 | TGCGCCAGCAGCGCGGGCGGGGGCTCCTACGAGCAGTACTTC | CASSAGGGSYEQYF
- | - | TRBJ1-5 | TRBV19 | TGTGCCAGTAGTATCTCAGGGATTAATCAGCCCCAGCATTTT | CASSISGINQPQHF
- | TRBD1 | TRBJ1-4 | TRBV7-2 | TGTGCCAGCAGCCCCTCCGGGACAGGCGCCACAACTAATGAAAAACTGTTTTTT | CASSPSGTGATTNEKLFF
few | - | TRBJ2-5 | TRBV20-1 | TGCAGTGCTCGTGGGTCGGGGGAGACCCAGTACTTC | CSARGSGETQYF
- | TRBD2 | TRBJ2-2 | TRBV10-3 | TGTGCCATCAGTGAAGGTCTGGGACTAGCGGGAGTGAACACCGGGGAGCTGTTTTTT | CAISEGLGLAGVNTGELFF